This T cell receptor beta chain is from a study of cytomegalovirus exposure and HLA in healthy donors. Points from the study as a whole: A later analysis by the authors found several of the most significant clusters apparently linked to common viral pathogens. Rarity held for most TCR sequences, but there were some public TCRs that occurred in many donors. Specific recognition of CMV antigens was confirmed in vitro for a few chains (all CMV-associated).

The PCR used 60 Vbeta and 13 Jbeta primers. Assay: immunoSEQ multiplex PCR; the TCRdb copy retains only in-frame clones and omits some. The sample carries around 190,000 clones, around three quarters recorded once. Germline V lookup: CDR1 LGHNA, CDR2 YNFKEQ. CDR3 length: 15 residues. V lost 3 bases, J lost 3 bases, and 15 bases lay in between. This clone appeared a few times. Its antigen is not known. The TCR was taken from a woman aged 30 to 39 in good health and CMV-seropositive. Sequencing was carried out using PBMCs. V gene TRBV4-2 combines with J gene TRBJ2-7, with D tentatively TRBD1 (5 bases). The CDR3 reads CASSHMAQGNYEQYF. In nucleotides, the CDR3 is TGTGCCAGCAGCCATATGGCGCAGGGAAACTACGAGCAGTACTTC.